This TCR beta chain originates from a study of follicular helper T cells after annual influenza vaccination. Findings and caveats of the study: ICOS+CD38+ cTfh clonality change tracked circulating plasmablast frequency change. Yearly vaccinations repeatedly recalled conserved clonotypes in ICOS+CD38+ cTfh.

The sample holds a few counts of this clone. Its antigen is undetermined. The V and J ends lost 2 bases and 6 bases, in that order; junction bases with no gene match: 0. Germline CDR1 KGHSH, CDR2 LQKENI. This CDR3 is built from 14 residues. Sequencing of TCRB used Survey level resolution. Some clones are missing from TCRdb's copy, which holds only in-frame ones; the method was immunoSEQ multiplex PCR. Among some 14,000 clones listed, approximately 84% were seen once. Indicated time point: 2015-2016 season, pre-vaccination. Per time point, roughly 35-100 mL of blood was sampled. The rearrangement links TRBV18 to TRBJ1-6, with 8 bases matching TRBD1. This receptor was identified in an adult who received the influenza vaccine. The starting material was CXCR5- memory CD4+ T cells sorted from blood, obtained on the day of influenza vaccination. The CDR3, as DNA: TGTGCCAGCTCACCAGACAGGGGTAATTCACCCCTCCACTTT. Protein: CASSPDRGNSPLHF.